The 21 T cell receptor beta chains below come from one sample, sequenced in a study of cytomegalovirus exposure and HLA in healthy donors. Sequencing was performed with immunoSEQ multiplex PCR; in TCRdb, only in-frame clones are kept and a portion is missing. The profile covers approximately 200,000 clones, with 84% appearing a single time and roughly 7% taken by the ten largest. Input material: PBMCs. The source is a man aged 18 to 29 in good health and CMV-seropositive.

The V call is TRBV15, the J call TRBJ2-1, with TRBD1 matching over 8 bases. The V gene end was trimmed by 3 bases and the J gene end by 9 bases; junction bases not matched to a gene: 13. The CDR3 runs to 16 residues. CDR1 is LNHNV, CDR2 YYDKDF, per germline (reference sequence). CDR3 protein: CATSRADRARGGEQFF. DNA for the CDR3: TGTGCCACCAGCAGGGCGGACAGGGCCCGAGGCGGTGAGCAGTTCTTC. Based on the CDR3 plus reference TRBV15 and TRBJ2-1, the full variable domain is DAMVIQNPRYQVTQFGKPVTLSCSQTLNHNVMYWYQQKSSQAPKLLFHYYDKDFNNEADTPDNFQSRRPNTSFCFLDIRSPGLGDTAMYLCATSRADRARGGEQFFGPGTRLTVL.

V gene TRBV2 combines with J gene TRBJ1-1; D not certain. CDR1 and CDR2 (germline): SNHLY, FYNNEI. V was shortened by 3 bases and J by 4 bases, with 9 bases between the two germline ends. CDR3 size: 13 residues. In nucleotides, the CDR3 is TGTGCCAGCAGTGAGGAGGGTGGCACTGAAGCTTTCTTT. Amino acids: CASSEEGGTEAFF.

The chain joins TRBV5-4 to TRBJ2-7, with D possibly TRBD1 on 5 matching bases. Per germline, CDR1 SGHNT and CDR2 YYREEE (reference sequence). The CDR3 covers 17 residues. Trimming removed 4 bases at V and 6 bases at J, with 26 bases between. CDR3 loop: CASSRERQTISTVEQYF. CDR3 sequence (DNA): TGTGCCAGCAGCCGAGAACGACAGACCATATCCACGGTCGAGCAGTACTTC.

This chain connects TRBV6-5 to TRBJ2-7; D is possibly TRBD1 (8 bases). The germline gives CDR1 MNHEY, CDR2 SVGAGI. The CDR3 runs 15 residues. The V end was cut by 6 bases, the J end by 3 bases, with 18 bases between. The CDR3 DNA reads as TGTGCCAGCAGGGGGAGGGGGACAGGTGACTACGAGCAGTACTTC. The encoded protein is CASRGRGTGDYEQYF.

V and J are TRBV28 and TRBJ2-5; 10 positions match TRBD1. The V gene end was trimmed by 6 bases and the J gene end by 2 bases; junction bases not matched to a gene: 6. The CDR3 contains 15 residues. Germline lookup yields CDR1 MDHEN and CDR2 SYDVKM. The CDR3 nucleotides are TGTGCCAGCAGACCTCCGGGACAGGGGCAAGAGACCCAGTACTTC. Translating gives CASRPPGQGQETQYF.

This chain joins TRBV4-2 and TRBJ2-1; TRBD2 aligns across 8 bases. The CDR3 extends over 15 amino acids. Losses at the gene ends were 0 bases for V and 6 bases for J; bases not matched to a gene: 4. The germline CDR1 and CDR2 sequences are LGHNA and YNFKEQ. This chain's CDR3 is CASSQETGGSNEQFF. Written as DNA, the CDR3 is TGTGCCAGCAGCCAAGAAACGGGAGGGTCCAATGAGCAGTTCTTC.

This clone was detected only a few times. The chain recombines TRBV5-1 with TRBJ2-2; 8 bases map to TRBD2. The CDR3 covers 14 residues. V gave up 7 bases and J gave up 3 bases; unmatched junction bases: 5. Germline V gives CDR1 SGHRS, CDR2 YFSETQ. CDR3 coding DNA: TGCGCCAGCGAGTCGGGAGGGCACACCGGGGAGCTGTTTTTT. Protein sequence: CASESGGHTGELFF.

The CDR3 sequence is CASSSKHRVGKETQYF. CDR3 coding DNA: TGTGCCAGCAGCTCGAAACACAGGGTCGGTAAAGAGACCCAGTACTTC. The rearrangement links TRBV5-6 to TRBJ2-5; TRBD1 might be the D (6 bases). Germline values: CDR1 SGHDT, CDR2 YYEEEE. CDR3 length: 16 amino acids. V lost 3 bases and J 3 bases, leaving 18 bases between the germline ends. The whole variable domain, filled in from reference TRBV5-6 and TRBJ2-5, reads DAGVTQSPTHLIKTRGQQVTLRCSPKSGHDTVSWYQQALGQGPQFIFQYYEEEERQRGNFPDRFSGHQFPNYSSELNVNALLLGDSALYLCASSSKHRVGKETQYFGPGTRLLVL.

This sequence joins TRBV4-3 and TRBJ2-1, with D perhaps TRBD2 (6 bases). Germline-derived CDR1 and CDR2 are LGHNA and YSLEER. Trimming left V 1 base short and J 0 bases short, with 10 bases between. The CDR3 is made up of 16 amino acids. The CDR3 loop is CASSQGAGSSYNEQFF. Here the CDR3 DNA reads TGCGCCAGCAGCCAAGGGGCGGGGAGCTCCTACAATGAGCAGTTCTTC.

This sequence joins TRBV13 and TRBJ2-7; 7 bases are shared with TRBD1. Trimming at V came to 4 bases and at J to 4 bases, leaving 7 bases not matched to a gene. Germline lookup yields CDR1 PRHDT and CDR2 FYEKMQ (reference sequence). The CDR3 is 14 amino acids. The CDR3 loop reads CASSSATGPYEQYF. CDR3 in DNA: TGTGCCAGCAGCTCCGCGACAGGGCCGTACGAGCAGTACTTC.

The gene calls are TRBV5-6 and TRBJ1-5; tentatively, D is TRBD1 (5 bases). This CDR3 contains 15 residues. Trimming left V 1 base short and J 4 bases short, with 12 bases between. Germline V gives CDR1 SGHDT, CDR2 YYEEEE. CDR3 nucleotides: TGTGCCAGCAGCTTGTCCAGGGTGATTAATCAGCCCCAGCATTTT. This translates into CASSLSRVINQPQHF.

The chain combines TRBV27 with TRBJ1-4, with a tentative D call TRBD1 (5 bases). There are 13 residues in the CDR3. Trimming removed 10 bases at V and 5 bases at J, with 14 bases between. The germline V gene has CDR1 MNHEY and CDR2 SMNVEV (reference sequence). CDR3: CATRRVENEKLFF. CDR3 nucleotide sequence: TGTGCCACCCGCAGGGTGGAGAATGAAAAACTGTTTTTT.

As DNA, the CDR3 is TGTGCCAGCAGTGACTCGCAGGGGATGGGGCAGTATTTT. Translation gives CASSDSQGMGQYF. The chain recombines TRBV6-4 with TRBJ2-3; D possibly corresponds to TRBD1 (6 bases). V was cut by 0 bases and J by 11 bases, with 12 bases left in between. The CDR3 length is 13 residues. From germline, CDR1 is MRHNA and CDR2 SNTAGT.

The DNA for the CDR3 is TGTGCCAGCAGCTGGTGGACAGGGGCTCTAAGCTCCTACAATGAGCAGTTCTTC. It encodes CASSWWTGALSSYNEQFF. This chain connects TRBV5-6 to TRBJ2-1; 9 bases are shared with TRBD1. V shed 3 bases and J 0 bases; nucleotides not matched to a gene: 10. CDR1 is SGHDT and CDR2 is YYEEEE in the germline V gene. The CDR3 contains 18 residues.

This clone has only a few counts. The chain links TRBV7-3 to TRBJ2-7, with 7 positions matching TRBD1. After removal of 0 bases from V and 6 bases from J, the junction contained 2 bases not matched to a gene. The CDR3 runs 13 residues. Per the germline V gene, CDR1 is SGHTA and CDR2 is FQGTGA. CDR3 sequence: CASSLTGTAEQYF. The CDR3 nucleotides are TGTGCCAGCAGCTTAACGGGGACAGCCGAGCAGTACTTC.

The V call is TRBV29-1, the J call TRBJ2-3; D remains unclear. The germline V and J ends were trimmed by 5 bases and 4 bases, with 10 bases remaining between them. This CDR3 region has 12 residues. From germline, CDR1 is SQVTM and CDR2 ANQGSEA. As DNA, the CDR3 is TGCAGCGTTCCCTCCCGGGCAGATACGCAGTATTTT. Its translation is CSVPSRADTQYF.

This chain connects TRBV5-5 to TRBJ1-1; 10 bases are shared with TRBD1. The CDR3 is 14 amino acids. The V segment lost 4 bases and the J segment 5 bases; nucleotides outside the gene matches: 5. Germline CDR1 reads SGHKS; CDR2 reads YYEKEE (reference sequence). The CDR3 coding sequence is TGTGCCAGCAGCCCGGGACAGGGGAGAACTGAAGCTTTCTTT. It yields the protein CASSPGQGRTEAFF.

The rearrangement joins TRBV7-3 to TRBJ2-5; the D gene is possibly TRBD2 (5 bases). Germline-derived CDR1 and CDR2 are SGHTA and FQGTGA. V lost 5 bases to trimming and J lost 5 bases, with 12 bases between them. The length of the CDR3 is 13 residues. Here the CDR3 DNA reads TGTGCCAGCAGCCCTAGTGGCGGGGAGACCCAGTACTTC. This codes for CASSPSGGETQYF.

This chain links TRBV27 with TRBJ2-7; the D is unclear. The CDR3 consists of 13 residues. V dropped 3 bases and J dropped 2 bases, with 8 bases sitting between them. Germline V CDR1 and CDR2: MNHEY, SMNVEV (reference sequence). The CDR3 reads CASSLGRTYEQYF. The CDR3 DNA follows: TGTGCCAGCAGTTTGGGCAGAACCTACGAGCAGTACTTC.

The chain has TRBV6-5 and TRBJ2-3; 7 bases line up with TRBD1. The germline V gene has CDR1 MNHEY and CDR2 SVGAGI. This CDR3 is 14 amino acids long. J gave up 1 base and V 5 bases, and 3 bases lay outside the gene matches. CDR3 region: CASSTGQGTDTQYF. CDR3 sequence (DNA): TGTGCCAGCAGTACAGGACAGGGCACAGATACGCAGTATTTT.

The chain recombines TRBV1 with TRBJ2-1; the tabulated D call, TRBD2, remains unverified against the DNA. TRBV1 is annotated as a pseudogene. The CDR3 is 16 residues long. CDR3 sequence (DNA): TGCACCAGCAGCCAATCCGACGGGGGGAGGGACGGTGAGCAGTTCTTC. It yields the protein CTSSQSDGGRDGEQFF.